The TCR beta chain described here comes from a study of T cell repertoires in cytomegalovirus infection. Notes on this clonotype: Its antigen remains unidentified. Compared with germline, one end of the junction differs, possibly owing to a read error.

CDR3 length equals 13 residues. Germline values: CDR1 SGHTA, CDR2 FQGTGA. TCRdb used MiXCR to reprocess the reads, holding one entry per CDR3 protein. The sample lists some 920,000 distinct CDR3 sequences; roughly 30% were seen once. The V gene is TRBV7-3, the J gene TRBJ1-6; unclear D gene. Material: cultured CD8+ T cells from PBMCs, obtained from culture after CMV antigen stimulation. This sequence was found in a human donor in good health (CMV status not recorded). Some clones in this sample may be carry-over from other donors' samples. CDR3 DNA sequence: TGTGCCAACAGCTTAAACCCCGATTCACCCCTCCACTTT. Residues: CANSLNPDSPLHF.